Below, 22 T cell receptor beta chains from the same sample are listed, as sequenced in a study of cytomegalovirus exposure and HLA in healthy donors. The PCR contained 60 Vbeta and 13 Jbeta primers. Assay: immunoSEQ multiplex PCR; the TCRdb copy retains only in-frame clones and omits some. The table shows roughly 99,000 clones, with about three quarters occurring only once. The source material was PBMCs. The source of these receptors is a man between 60 and 75 years old in good health and CMV-seropositive.

J is TRBJ2-7 and V is TRBV6-1; no clear D gene. The CDR3 totals 16 residues. Germline assignment: CDR1 MNHNS and CDR2 SASEGT. Trimming stripped 2 bases from V and 0 bases from J, with 14 bases between. The CDR3 sequence is CASSEIGQVSSYEQYF. The DNA for the CDR3 is TGTGCCAGCAGTGAAATTGGCCAGGTGAGCTCCTACGAGCAGTACTTC.

The chain recombines TRBV30 with TRBJ1-1; D is unresolved. Trimming left V 1 base short and J 11 bases short, with 11 bases between. This CDR3 spans 11 amino acids. Per germline, CDR1 GTSNPN and CDR2 SVGIG (reference sequence). CDR3 nucleotide sequence: TGTGCCTGGAGTGATCGCCGACTGGCTTTCTTT. It yields the protein CAWSDRRLAFF.

This clone has a handful of counts. This chain joins TRBV14 and TRBJ1-2; no reliable D call. Germline lookup yields CDR1 SGHDN and CDR2 FVKESK. The CDR3 spans 14 residues. V shed 1 base and J shed 4 bases, with 10 bases lying between them. CDR3 region: CASSQGGRAYGYTF. CDR3 DNA sequence: TGTGCCAGCAGCCAAGGAGGTCGAGCCTATGGCTACACCTTC. The whole variable domain, remainder taken from reference TRBV14 and TRBJ1-2, is EAGVTQFPSHSVIEKGQTVTLRCDPISGHDNLYWYRRVMGKEIKFLLHFVKESKQDESGMPNNRFLAERTGGTYSTLKVQPAELEDSGVYFCASSQGGRAYGYTFGSGTRLTVV.

This chain connects TRBV5-4 to TRBJ1-1; TRBD1 might be the D (5 bases). Germline CDR1 SGHNT, CDR2 YYREEE (reference sequence). With 2 bases removed from V and 1 base from J, the gap between germline ends came to 9 bases. The length of the CDR3 is 14 residues. CDR3 protein: CASSFQGGNTEAFF. CDR3 coding DNA: TGTGCCAGCAGCTTTCAGGGTGGGAACACTGAAGCTTTCTTT.

J is TRBJ2-6 and V is TRBV23-1; TRBD1 aligns across 12 bases. TRBV23-1 is placed among ORFs of uncertain function. V dropped 0 bases and J dropped 1; count of bases not matched to a gene: 4. The CDR3 runs 19 residues. This CDR3 is CASSQSGDRGHSGANVLTF. The DNA for the CDR3 is TGCGCCAGCAGTCAATCAGGGGACAGGGGGCATTCTGGGGCCAACGTCCTGACTTTC.

The CDR3 spells CAWSVRQGMISYEQYF. The CDR3 nucleotides read TGTGCCTGGAGTGTACGCCAGGGAATGATCTCCTACGAGCAGTACTTC. The chain uses TRBV30 and TRBJ2-7, with TRBD1 as a possible D gene (5 bases). CDR1 and CDR2 from the germline V gene are GTSNPN and SVGIG (reference sequence). V lost 0 bases and J 0 bases, leaving 15 bases between the germline ends. The CDR3 runs to 16 residues.

The V and J genes are TRBV6-6 and TRBJ1-2; D possibly corresponds to TRBD1 (6 bases). V gave up 7 bases and J gave up 4 bases, with 19 bases separating them. CDR1 MNHNY and CDR2 SVGAGI come from the germline V gene (reference sequence). This CDR3 is built from 15 residues. The CDR3 nucleotides read TGTGCCAGCATCATGGGGCAGGGGCCTCTCTATGGCTACACCTTC. This codes for CASIMGQGPLYGYTF.

This chain connects TRBV19 to TRBJ2-3; possible D gene TRBD2, 6 bases. V dropped 5 bases and J dropped 2 bases, with 17 bases sitting between them. The CDR3 is 16 residues long. Germline V gene data show CDR1 as LNHDA and CDR2 as SQIVND (reference sequence). DNA of the CDR3: TGTGCCAGTAGTCCCGGCGAGCGGGTTTTCACAGATACGCAGTATTTT. Translation: CASSPGERVFTDTQYF.

This sequence joins TRBV28 and TRBJ1-4, with TRBD1 identical over 9 bases. V was clipped by 5 bases and J by 7 bases; unmatched bases: 11. The V gene's germline CDR1 is MDHEN and CDR2 SYDVKM. The CDR3 has 16 amino acids. In nucleotides, the CDR3 is TGTGCCAGCAGTCAGCCGGGACAGGGCAGTAGTGAAAAACTGTTTTTT. Its protein product is CASSQPGQGSSEKLFF.

For this clone: At one end the junction does not follow the germline gene, possibly because of a read error. V usage is TRBV7-9 and J usage is TRBJ1-6, with 7 bases that match TRBD1. CDR1 is SEHNR and CDR2 is FQNEAQ in the germline V gene (reference sequence). The CDR3 runs to 14 residues. CDR3 nucleotide sequence: TGTTCCAGCAGCTGGGGACAGCCGAATTCACCCCTCCACTTT. It yields the protein CSSSWGQPNSPLHF.

The V gene is TRBV4-3, the J gene TRBJ2-7, with D tentatively TRBD1 (6 bases). The CDR3 length is 18 residues. V shed 0 bases and J shed 3 bases, with 21 bases lying between them. Germline CDR1 LGHNA, CDR2 YSLEER. The CDR3 here is CASSQDRVWGQAIYEQYF. The CDR3 nucleotides are TGCGCCAGCAGCCAAGATCGGGTTTGGGGGCAGGCGATCTACGAGCAGTACTTC.

This sequence joins TRBV6-5 and TRBJ2-7; 8 bases match TRBD1. V was clipped by 5 bases and J by 6 bases; unmatched bases: 3. Per the germline V gene, CDR1 is MNHEY and CDR2 is SVGAGI. The CDR3 has 12 amino acids. This CDR3 reads CASSRQGREQYF. The DNA for the CDR3 is TGTGCCAGCAGTCGACAGGGGCGCGAGCAGTACTTC.

To note about this clone: One end of the junction does not line up with germline, which may come from a read error. The chain recombines TRBV5-1 with TRBJ2-2, with D possibly matching TRBD2 (5 bases). The CDR3 loop spans 12 amino acids. CDR1 and CDR2 (germline): SGHRS, YFSETQ. The DNA of the CDR3 is TGCGCCAGCAGCGAAAATATCGGGGAGCTGCTTTTT. It specifies CASSENIGELLF.

This clone was seen more than once but under ten times. The chain uses TRBV19 and TRBJ1-5; perhaps TRBD1 as D (5 bases). This CDR3 has 17 residues. Germline loops: CDR1 LNHDA, CDR2 SQIVND (reference sequence). V lost 4 bases and J lost 6, with 22 bases in between. DNA for the CDR3: TGTGCCAGTAGTACACGTCCCGGGACGGGACTTTTTCAGCCCCAGCATTTT. It codes for CASSTRPGTGLFQPQHF.

J is TRBJ2-5 and V is TRBV27; 14 nucleotides agree with TRBD2. This CDR3 spans 16 amino acids. V was clipped by 2 bases and J by 5 bases; unmatched bases: 4. CDR1 is MNHEY, CDR2 SMNVEV, per germline (reference sequence). CDR3 region: CASSLRTSGGWETQYF. The CDR3 DNA reads TGTGCCAGCAGTTTACGGACTAGCGGGGGGTGGGAGACCCAGTACTTC.

The chain carries TRBV7-9 and TRBJ1-5, with TRBD1 matching 8 bases. CDR3 length equals 15 residues. CDR1 and CDR2 from the germline V gene are SEHNR and FQNEAQ (reference sequence). The V segment lost 4 bases and the J segment 4 bases; nucleotides outside the gene matches: 6. The CDR3: CASSSTGVLNQPQHF. In DNA form, the CDR3 reads TGTGCCAGCAGCTCGACAGGGGTTCTGAATCAGCCCCAGCATTTT.

This clone was found a few times. The rearrangement links TRBV6-5 to TRBJ1-6; unclear D gene. Trimming cost V 9 bases and J 10 bases, with 16 bases left between them. Germline V CDR1 and CDR2: MNHEY, SVGAGI. CDR3 length: 13 amino acids. The CDR3 DNA sequence: TGTGCCAGTAACGCTGGGAGTAGGTCACCCCTCCACTTT. Translating gives CASNAGSRSPLHF.

J is TRBJ2-1 and V is TRBV10-3; 8 bases are shared with TRBD2. The CDR3 covers 16 residues. V shed 0 bases, J shed 2 bases, and the junction held 3 bases outside the gene matches. CDR1 and CDR2 from the germline V gene are ENHRY and SYGVKD. CDR3 loop: CAISESGGGPYNEQFF. The CDR3 DNA follows: TGTGCCATCAGTGAGTCCGGCGGGGGGCCCTACAATGAGCAGTTCTTC.

The V call is TRBV11-2, the J call TRBJ2-7; D perhaps matches TRBD1 (6 bases). Germline CDR1 is SGHAT and CDR2 is FQNNGV. The ends were cut back, 5 bases at V and 2 bases at J, with 10 bases in the middle. This CDR3 contains 13 residues. The CDR3 nucleotides read TGTGCCAGCAGCCGACAGGCTACCTACGAGCAGTACTTC. Its protein product is CASSRQATYEQYF.

The J gene is TRBJ2-5, the V gene TRBV7-9; tentative D call: TRBD1 (6 bases). V was clipped by 5 bases and J by 5 bases, with 18 bases between them. The CDR3 runs to 15 residues. Germline V gene data show CDR1 as SEHNR and CDR2 as FQNEAQ (reference sequence). DNA of the CDR3: TGTGCCAGCAGCCAAGGGGCAGGGGTTCTGGAGACCCAGTACTTC. Amino acid sequence: CASSQGAGVLETQYF. The variable domain in full, completed from reference TRBV7-9 and TRBJ2-5, reads DTGVSQNPRHKITKRGQNVTFRCDPISEHNRLYWYRQTLGQGPEFLTYFQNEAQLEKSRLLSDRFSAERPKGSFSTLEIQRTEQGDSAMYLCASSQGAGVLETQYFGPGTRLLVL.

The V and J genes are TRBV29-1 and TRBJ2-7, with D perhaps matching TRBD2 (6 bases). Trimming shortened V by 7 bases and J by 5 bases, and 15 bases separated the two germline ends. This CDR3 spans 12 amino acids. Germline values: CDR1 SQVTM, CDR2 ANQGSEA. In DNA, the CDR3 is TGCAGCGGGGGACTGACTGCACACGAGCAGTACTTC. As protein: CSGGLTAHEQYF.

This chain joins TRBV14 and TRBJ2-2; a weak D match, TRBD1 (6 bases). This CDR3 is built from 15 residues. From germline, CDR1 is SGHDN and CDR2 FVKESK. V lost 3 bases, J lost 5 bases, and 13 bases lay in between. This CDR3 is CASSQTGWVTGELFF. As DNA, the CDR3 is TGTGCCAGCAGCCAGACAGGTTGGGTTACCGGGGAGCTGTTTTTT.